These 16 T cell receptor beta chains originate from one sample sequenced in a study of blood T cell repertoires in COVID-19. Profiled with immunoSEQ multiplex PCR; TCRdb holds only in-frame clones, not every one. The sample contains 200,000 to 250,000 clones, about four fifths of which appear only once. Sequenced input: PBMCs or T cells enriched from blood (not recorded which). The source of these receptors is a woman aged 45-60 years with acute COVID-19.

The V and J genes are TRBV15 and TRBJ2-2, with 11 bases identical to TRBD1. The V and J ends lost 3 bases and 6 bases, in that order; junction bases with no gene match: 3. Germline assignment: CDR1 LNHNV and CDR2 YYDKDF (reference sequence). CDR3 size: 15 residues. CDR3 coding DNA: TGTGCCACCAGCAGGGCGGGACAGGGGGCCGGGGAGCTGTTTTTT. Encoded protein: CATSRAGQGAGELFF.

The rearrangement links TRBV18 to TRBJ2-5; 12 bases fit TRBD1. Looked up from germline, CDR1 is KGHSH and CDR2 is LQKENI. The CDR3 consists of 21 residues. V lost 4 bases to trimming and J lost 5 bases; unmatched junction nucleotides: 23. CDR3 coding DNA: TGTGCCAGCTCACGATATCCGGGACAGGGGGCATCGAGCGGGAGAGGTGAGACCCAGTACTTC. This encodes CASSRYPGQGASSGRGETQYF.

Here the CDR3 reads CAISETGSREQYF. CDR3 in DNA: TGTGCCATCAGTGAGACAGGGAGTCGCGAGCAGTACTTC. The V call is TRBV10-3, the J call TRBJ2-7; TRBD1 is a possible D gene (6 bases). The V and J ends lost 2 bases and 6 bases respectively, with 11 bases between them. Per germline, CDR1 ENHRY and CDR2 SYGVKD. There are 13 residues in the CDR3.

The chain combines TRBV19 with TRBJ1-1; 8 positions agree with TRBD1. With V trimmed by 9 bases and J by 4 bases, 7 bases remained unmatched. The CDR3 runs 13 residues. CDR1 and CDR2 from the germline V gene are LNHDA and SQIVND (reference sequence). In DNA form, the CDR3 reads TGTGCCAGCGAGAACAGGGGGGGCACTGAAGCTTTCTTT. Encoded protein: CASENRGGTEAFF.

The gene calls are TRBV3-1 (or the pseudogene TRBV3-2) and TRBJ2-5, with D possibly TRBD2 on 7 matching bases. The CDR3 sequence is 19 residues long. Trimming stripped 5 bases from V and 7 bases from J, with 32 bases between. Germline V gene data show CDR1 as LGHDT and CDR2 as YNNKEL (reference sequence). CDR3 sequence: CASSKSVGTTSTRGATQYF. CDR3 sequence (DNA): TGTGCCAGCAGCAAAAGTGTCGGGACAACTAGCACACGGGGGGCGACCCAGTACTTC.

This chain connects TRBV10-3 to TRBJ1-2, with D tentatively TRBD1 (5 bases). V was trimmed by 10 bases and J by 4 bases, leaving 16 bases between them. CDR1 is ENHRY and CDR2 is SYGVKD in the germline V gene. The CDR3 length is 13 residues. CDR3 protein: CATSGVAGYGYTF. In DNA, the CDR3 is TGTGCCACCTCGGGGGTTGCGGGCTATGGCTACACCTTC.

The V and J genes are TRBV5-1 and TRBJ2-2, with 14 bases that match TRBD2. The CDR3 length is 19 residues. The ends lost 4 bases at V and 0 bases at J; junction bases unmatched: 8. CDR1 and CDR2 from the germline V gene are SGHRS and YFSETQ. The CDR3 nucleotides read TGCGCCAGCAGCGGTTCGGGACTAGCGGGGGCCCCGAACACCGGGGAGCTGTTTTTT. Its translation is CASSGSGLAGAPNTGELFF.

V gene TRBV27 combines with J gene TRBJ2-6; D call uncertain. The germline V gene encodes CDR1 MNHEY and CDR2 SMNVEV (reference sequence). The CDR3 loop spans 15 amino acids. V lost 3 bases, J lost 0 bases, and 6 bases lay in between. The CDR3 sequence: CASSFSYSGANVLTF. CDR3 bases: TGTGCCAGCAGTTTCAGTTACTCTGGGGCCAACGTCCTGACTTTC. Full variable domain (missing parts from reference TRBV27 and TRBJ2-6): EAQVTQNPRYLITVTGKKLTVTCSQNMNHEYMSWYRQDPGLGLRQIYYSMNVEVTDKGDVPEGYKVSRKEKRNFPLILESPSPNQTSLYFCASSFSYSGANVLTFGAGSRLTVL.

The chain joins TRBV9 to TRBJ2-5, with 8 bases matching TRBD1. V was pared by 4 bases and J by 5 bases, with 7 bases of the junction left unmatched. The CDR3 runs to 14 residues. Germline CDR1 and CDR2: SGDLS and YYNGEE. The CDR3 spells CASSWGTGGETQYF. CDR3 bases: TGTGCCAGCAGCTGGGGGACAGGCGGGGAGACCCAGTACTTC.

This clone was seen a few times. This sequence joins TRBV30 and TRBJ2-5; the D gene is possibly TRBD2 (6 bases). Trimming removed 2 bases from V and 3 bases from J, with 19 bases in between. The germline CDR1 and CDR2 sequences are GTSNPN and SVGIG (reference sequence). CDR3 size: 16 residues. The CDR3 spells CAWSRPPGTPKETQYF. In DNA form, the CDR3 reads TGTGCCTGGAGTCGACCCCCCGGGACTCCTAAAGAGACCCAGTACTTC.

This rearrangement joins TRBV28 to TRBJ2-1, with 7 bases matching TRBD2. J lost 2 bases, V lost 8 bases, and 9 bases had no gene match. The germline V gene encodes CDR1 MDHEN and CDR2 SYDVKM. CDR3 length: 15 amino acids. Here the CDR3 reads CASSRAGVTYNEQFF. The CDR3, as DNA: TGTGCCAGCTCGAGGGCGGGAGTCACCTACAATGAGCAGTTCTTC.

This clone showed up just a few times. The chain has TRBV23-1 and TRBJ2-5, with a tentative D call TRBD1 (6 bases). TRBV23-1 is identified as an open reading frame with a role that is uncertain. Trimming cost V 1 base and J 1 base, with 16 bases left between them. The CDR3 is made up of 17 amino acids. CDR3 in DNA: TGCGCCAGCAGTCAATTCACGACAGGCGTCTTCCAAGAGACCCAGTACTTC. Its protein is CASSQFTTGVFQETQYF.

The chain uses TRBV2 and TRBJ2-6, with D unclear. The germline V gene has CDR1 SNHLY and CDR2 FYNNEI. Trimming shortened V by 6 bases and J by 1 base, and 7 bases separated the two germline ends. This CDR3 is 14 amino acids long. The CDR3 bases are TGTGCCAGCAGGGGCTTATCTGGGGCCAACGTCCTGACTTTC. It translates to CASRGLSGANVLTF.

Of note for this clone: Distinct nucleotide sequences in the sample also encode this CDR3. The rearrangement links TRBV30 to TRBJ1-6; tentative D call: TRBD1 (5 bases). The CDR3 has 13 amino acids. V dropped 1 base and J dropped 9 bases, with 10 bases sitting between them. CDR1 and CDR2 from the germline V gene are GTSNPN and SVGIG (reference sequence). CDR3 protein: CAWSGQGGSPLHF. In DNA, the CDR3 is TGTGCCTGGAGTGGGCAGGGCGGTTCACCCCTCCACTTT.

This clone was seen only a few times. The rearrangement joins TRBV30 to TRBJ2-7, with D maybe TRBD1 (5 bases). The V and J ends lost 4 bases and 1 base respectively, with 11 bases between them. Germline loops: CDR1 GTSNPN, CDR2 SVGIG (reference sequence). This CDR3 has 13 amino acids. In DNA form, the CDR3 reads TGTGCCTGGACGCCAGGGCCATCCTACGAGCAGTACTTC. Its protein product is CAWTPGPSYEQYF.

The V call is TRBV18, the J call TRBJ2-1, with D possibly TRBD1 on 6 matching bases. Trimming shortened V by 3 bases and J by 9 bases, and 15 bases separated the two germline ends. The germline V gene encodes CDR1 KGHSH and CDR2 LQKENI. The length of the CDR3 is 14 residues. The CDR3 nucleotides read TGTGCCAGCTCACCTCTGGACAGTCGCGGTGAGCAGTTCTTC. It codes for CASSPLDSRGEQFF.